This T cell receptor beta chain was captured in a study of OX40 agonist ivuxolimab in advanced cancers. In terms of the full investigation: Ivuxolimab was an agonistic, fully human IgG2 monoclonal antibody directed against OX40 (CD134), a costimulatory receptor. Intravenous ivuxolimab was administered to patients every 2 weeks at six dose levels: 0.01, 0.1, 0.3, 1.5, 3 and 10 mg/kg. The monotherapy dose-escalation portion (N of about 50 patients) of the phase I ivuxolimab trial is reported in the paper. Partial responses were achieved by three dose-escalation patients, of whom one had hepatocellular carcinoma and two had cutaneous melanoma. In the dose-escalation cohort, roughly 80% of patients were male, and the mean age was approximately 55 years, with a range of about 23 to 90. Peripheral TCRbeta sequencing aimed to test whether ivuxolimab altered TCR sequence diversity and caused clonal T-cell expansion. Prior anti-PD-1, anti-PD-L1 or anti-CTLA-4 therapy was permitted, and 40% of dose-escalation patients had received checkpoint inhibitors. Among the approximately 50 dose-escalation patients, some 20 had hepatocellular carcinoma, approximately 15 melanoma, 9 renal cell carcinoma and 9 head and neck cancer. Here is what the overall study found, with its caveats: After ivuxolimab, more expanded clones were found on average in CD8+ T cells than in CD4+ T cells. Low levels of normalized T-cell clonal expansion were also shown by some nonresponding patients. Antigen specificity was not determined for the clonally expanded peripheral T cells. In partial responders in the 0.1-3.0 mg/kg groups, normalized peripheral clonal expansion was found to be among the lowest, especially among CD8+ T cells. At doses from 0.1 to 3.0 mg/kg, clonal expansion was seen in both CD4+ and CD8+ blood T cells between baseline and week 6.

To sequence the TCRbeta CDR3 region, genomic DNA was isolated from the sorted cells. The immunoSEQ Assay was used to sequence the TCRbeta CDR3 regions. TCRdb took over this immuneACCESS table, retaining in-frame rearrangements with V and J assigned. Such tables are incomplete; in checked studies, under half of the missing clones stem from an unresolved V gene, and the remainder is unexplained. The sample data list about 19,000 clones, and around four fifths of these were observed just once. The top ten clonotypes cover about an eighth of the sample. The trial excluded patients who had a history of autoimmune disease or were on systemic immunosuppression. Peripheral blood for TCR sequencing was drawn from every dose cohort at baseline, at cycle 4 day 1 and at cycle 7 day 1. Samples were obtained from an open-label, multicenter, first-in-human phase I dose-escalation trial of ivuxolimab. Adults with locally advanced or metastatic head and neck squamous cell, hepatocellular, melanoma or renal cell carcinoma were enrolled in the trial. Before TCR sequencing, CD4+ T cells and CD8+ T cells from peripheral blood were sorted into separate populations.

The germline V gene (reference sequence) sets CDR1 to SEHNR and CDR2 to FQNEAQ. Including the terminal cysteine and phenylalanine, the CDR3 comprises 14 residues. Only the CDR3 part of the read is kept: 42 bases, read in frame from the first base. V is reduced by 1 base and J by 0 bases, leaving a spacing of 5 bases between them. With respect to this clone: Its antigen has not been determined. Base qualities are not recorded, but no much larger clone differs from it by a single base.

This specimen consisted of CD4+ or CD8+ T cells sorted from blood, obtained in a trial of the OX40 agonist ivuxolimab. This clonotype originated in an adult with an advanced solid tumor such as melanoma, head and neck, liver or kidney cancer. Recombination connected TRBV7-9 to TRBJ2-3; confidence is insufficient to name the D gene. The DNA sequence is TGTGCCAGCAGCTTAGAAGTCAGCACAGATACGCAGTATTTT. Its translation is CASSLEVSTDTQYF.